This T cell receptor (delta chain) was retrieved from a study of γδ T cells in repeated Plasmodium falciparum infection. Study-level background: Donors had four controlled P. falciparum NF54 infections over roughly 600 days. Malian gammadelta TCRs were studied during no-transmission periods and across acute malaria episodes. General study results and limits: Malian donors came from one small rural village, predominantly one ethnic group. Over time and infection, Vgamma9/Vdelta2+ repertoires remained highly stable and polyclonal.

TCRdb re-analyzed the multiplex PCR reads via CATT. The table lists 50,000 or so delta-chain clones, 1.6% of them singletons, with 8.6% in the top ten. This clone was seen a few times. What it binds is unknown. Given a far larger clone just one base away, this is likely a sequencing read error. This sample includes further DNA sequences coding for the same CDR3. The CDR3 runs 21 residues. Germline assignment: CDR1 TSWWSYY and CDR2 QGS. Gammadelta T cells were flow-sorted from PBMC into Vgamma9/Vdelta2+ and Vdelta2-negative populations for bulk analysis. The receptor was isolated from a pool of human donors (malaria-infected and uninfected, not separated). The J gene is TRDJ1, the V gene TRDV1; 10 bases map to TRDD3. No J gene is reported in TCRdb; it was inferred here by comparing the DNA with germline. The sequencing sample was made of gamma-delta T cells from blood. The CDR3 region has the DNA TGTGCCCTTGGGGAAGCCGACCGGCCCTTCCATTGTACTGGGGGATCCGATAAACTCATCTTT. It is translated as CALGEADRPFHCTGGSDKLIF.